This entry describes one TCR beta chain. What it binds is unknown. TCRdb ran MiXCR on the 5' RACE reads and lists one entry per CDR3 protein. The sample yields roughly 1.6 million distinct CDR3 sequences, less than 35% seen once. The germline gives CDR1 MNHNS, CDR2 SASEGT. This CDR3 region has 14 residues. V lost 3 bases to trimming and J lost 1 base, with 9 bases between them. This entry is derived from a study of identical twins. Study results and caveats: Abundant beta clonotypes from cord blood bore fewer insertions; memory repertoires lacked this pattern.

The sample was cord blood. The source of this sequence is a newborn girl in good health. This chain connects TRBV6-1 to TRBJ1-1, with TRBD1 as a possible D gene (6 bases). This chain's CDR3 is CASSDGTTNTEAFF. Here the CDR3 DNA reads TGTGCCAGCAGTGACGGGACAACGAACACTGAAGCTTTCTTT.